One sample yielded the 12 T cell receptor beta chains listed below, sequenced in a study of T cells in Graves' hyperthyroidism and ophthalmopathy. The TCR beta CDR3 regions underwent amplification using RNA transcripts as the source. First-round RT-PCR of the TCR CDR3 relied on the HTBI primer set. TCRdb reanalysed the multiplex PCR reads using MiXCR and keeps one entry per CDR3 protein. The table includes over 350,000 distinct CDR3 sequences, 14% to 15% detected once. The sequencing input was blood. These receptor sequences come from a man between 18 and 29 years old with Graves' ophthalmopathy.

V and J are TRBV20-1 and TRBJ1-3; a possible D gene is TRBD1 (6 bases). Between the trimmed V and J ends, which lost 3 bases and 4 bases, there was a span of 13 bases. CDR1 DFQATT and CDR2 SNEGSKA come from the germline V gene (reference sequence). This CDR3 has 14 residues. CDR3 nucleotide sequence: TGCAGTGCTAGGATGACAGGTGCAGGAAACACCATATATTTT. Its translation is CSARMTGAGNTIYF.

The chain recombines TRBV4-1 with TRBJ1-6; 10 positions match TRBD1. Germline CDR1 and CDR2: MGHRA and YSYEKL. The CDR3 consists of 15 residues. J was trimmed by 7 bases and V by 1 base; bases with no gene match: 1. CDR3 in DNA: TGCGCCAGCAGCCAAGTGGGACAGGGGAATTCACCCCTCCACTTT. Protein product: CASSQVGQGNSPLHF.

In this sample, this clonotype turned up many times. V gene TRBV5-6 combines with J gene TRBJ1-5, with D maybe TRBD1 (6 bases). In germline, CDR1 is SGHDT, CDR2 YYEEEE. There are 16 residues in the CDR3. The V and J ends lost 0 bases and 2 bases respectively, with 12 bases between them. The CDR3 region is CASSLGSQGGNQPQHF. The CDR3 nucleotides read TGTGCCAGCAGCTTGGGGTCACAGGGTGGCAATCAGCCCCAGCATTTT.

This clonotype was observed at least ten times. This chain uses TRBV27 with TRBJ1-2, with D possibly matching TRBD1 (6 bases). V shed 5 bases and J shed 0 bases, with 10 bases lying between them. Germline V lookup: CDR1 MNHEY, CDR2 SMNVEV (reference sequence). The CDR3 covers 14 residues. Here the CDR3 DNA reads TGTGCCAGCAGTGTCGGGACACCTAACTATGGCTACACCTTC. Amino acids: CASSVGTPNYGYTF.

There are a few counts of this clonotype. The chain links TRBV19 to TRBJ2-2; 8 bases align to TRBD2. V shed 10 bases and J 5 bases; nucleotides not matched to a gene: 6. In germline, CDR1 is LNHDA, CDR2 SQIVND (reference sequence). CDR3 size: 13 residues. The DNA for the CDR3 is TGTGCCACCAGACGGGGGGGTACCGGGGAGCTGTTTTTT. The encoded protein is CATRRGGTGELFF.

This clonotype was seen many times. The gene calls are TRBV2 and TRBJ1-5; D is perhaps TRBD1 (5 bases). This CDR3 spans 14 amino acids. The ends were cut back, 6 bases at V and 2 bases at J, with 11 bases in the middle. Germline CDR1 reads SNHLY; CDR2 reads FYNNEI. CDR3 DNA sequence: TGTGCCAGCAGGGACCGGGGCCGCAATCAGCCCCAGCATTTT. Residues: CASRDRGRNQPQHF.

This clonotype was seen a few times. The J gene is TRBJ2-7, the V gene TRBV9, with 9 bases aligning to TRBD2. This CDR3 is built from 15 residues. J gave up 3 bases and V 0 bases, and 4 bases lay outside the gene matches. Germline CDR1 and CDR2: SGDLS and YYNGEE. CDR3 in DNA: TGTGCCAGCAGCGTAGCTAGCGGGAATAACTACGAGCAGTACTTC. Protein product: CASSVASGNNYEQYF.

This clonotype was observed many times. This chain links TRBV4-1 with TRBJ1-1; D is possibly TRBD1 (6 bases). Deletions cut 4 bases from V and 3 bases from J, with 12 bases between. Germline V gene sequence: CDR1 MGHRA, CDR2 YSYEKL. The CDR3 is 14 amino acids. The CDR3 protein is CASSPGQSDTEAFF. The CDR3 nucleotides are TGCGCCAGCAGCCCGGGACAATCAGACACTGAAGCTTTCTTT.

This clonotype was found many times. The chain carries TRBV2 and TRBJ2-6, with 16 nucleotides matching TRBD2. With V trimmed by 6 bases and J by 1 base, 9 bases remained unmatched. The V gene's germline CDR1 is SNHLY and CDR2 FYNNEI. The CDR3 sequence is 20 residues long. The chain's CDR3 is CASRALGLAGGRSGANVLTF. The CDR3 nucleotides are TGTGCCAGCAGGGCCCTGGGACTAGCGGGGGGGAGGTCTGGGGCCAACGTCCTGACTTTC.

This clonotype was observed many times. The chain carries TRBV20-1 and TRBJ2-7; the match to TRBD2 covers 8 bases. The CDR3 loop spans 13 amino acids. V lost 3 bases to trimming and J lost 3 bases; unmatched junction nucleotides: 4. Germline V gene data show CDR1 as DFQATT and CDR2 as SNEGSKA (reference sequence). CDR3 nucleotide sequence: TGCAGTGCTAGGCCGGGACTAGACTACGAGCAGTACTTC. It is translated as CSARPGLDYEQYF.

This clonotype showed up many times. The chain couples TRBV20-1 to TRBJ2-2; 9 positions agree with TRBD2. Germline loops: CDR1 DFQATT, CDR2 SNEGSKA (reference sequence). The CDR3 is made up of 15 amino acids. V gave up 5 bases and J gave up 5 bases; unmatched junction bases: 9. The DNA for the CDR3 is TGCAGTGCTGGGCCAGCGGGAGGTGGTACCGGGGAGCTGTTTTTT. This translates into CSAGPAGGGTGELFF.

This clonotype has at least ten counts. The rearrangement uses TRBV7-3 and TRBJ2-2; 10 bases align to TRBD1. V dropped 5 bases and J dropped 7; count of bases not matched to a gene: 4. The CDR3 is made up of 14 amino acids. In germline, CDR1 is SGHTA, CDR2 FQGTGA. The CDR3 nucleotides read TGTGCCAGCAGCGCGGGGACAGGGGTCGGGGAGCTGTTTTTT. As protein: CASSAGTGVGELFF.